A selection of T cell receptor beta chains follows, all from one sample in a study of tumor and adjacent non-tumor tissue in lung cancer. From the multiplex PCR reads, TCRdb called clonotypes with MiXCR, one entry per CDR3 protein. The sample contains tens of thousands of distinct CDR3 sequences, about 79% of which appear only once. Sequenced input: distant non-tumor lung tissue. The source is a woman aged 60-70 years with non-small cell lung cancer. Each CDR3 is given with its conserved first and last residue. Fields, in order: J gene, CDR3 length, clone size, D gene, V gene, CDR3 protein, CDR3 DNA. The D gene is left open where the match is weak. Clone size, where shown, is once, few, many, or a class for clones that have expanded.

TRBJ2-6 15 . . TRBV4-1 CASGQDDSGANVLTF TGCGCCAGTGGCCAAGATGACTCTGGGGCCAACGTCCTGACTTTC
TRBJ2-2 17 . TRBD2 TRBV11-1 CASGPRLAGECTGELFF TGTGCCAGCGGCCCGCGACTAGCGGGAGAATGCACAGGGGAGCTGTTTTTT
TRBJ2-3 11 few . TRBV6-1 CASSDIDTQYF TGTGCCAGTAGTGACATAGATACGCAGTATTTT
TRBJ1-2 14 . TRBD1 TRBV12-3/TRBV12-4 CASRRQGSGYGYTF TGTGCCAGCAGGCGACAGGGGTCTGGCTATGGCTACACCTTC
TRBJ2-1 16 . . TRBV5-5 CASSLELAWIYNEQFF TGTGCCAGCAGCTTGGAACTAGCATGGATTTACAATGAGCAGTTCTTC
TRBJ2-1 14 medium-sized . TRBV29-1 CSAGGGNSYNEQFF TGCAGCGCTGGTGGAGGGAACTCCTACAATGAGCAGTTCTTC
TRBJ2-2 13 . . TRBV5-1 CDSSSSVYGELFF TGCGACAGCAGCTCCTCCGTCTACGGGGAGCTGTTTTTT
TRBJ2-3 14 . . TRBV20-1 CSALETLSTDTHYF TGCAGTGCTCTCGAGACACTTAGTACAGATACGCACTATTTT
TRBJ1-4 13 . . TRBV4-3 CASSHDQGEKLFF TGCGCCAGCAGCCATGACCAGGGTGAAAAACTGTTTTTT
TRBJ2-3 13 few . TRBV5-6 CVRKRGGADTQYF TGTGTCAGGAAAAGGGGGGGCGCGGATACGCAGTATTTT
TRBJ2-4 15 . . TRBV5-6 CVSSKQGNVIDIQYF TGTGTCAGCAGCAAGCAGGGTAACGTAATTGACATTCAGTACTTC
TRBJ1-6 16 many . TRBV4-2 CASSQQRGSYNSPLHF TGTGCCAGCAGCCAGCAGAGGGGATCCTATAATTCACCCCTCCACTTT
TRBJ2-3 16 medium-sized TRBD2 TRBV11-3 CASRPGTSGNTDTQYF TGTGCCAGCAGACCGGGGACTAGCGGAAACACAGATACGCAGTATTTT
TRBJ2-7 13 many . TRBV11-2 CASSLLQTYEQYF TGTGCCAGCAGCTTACTACAGACCTACGAGCAGTACTTC
TRBJ2-3 14 many . TRBV10-3 CAISEGTGTDTQYF TGTGCCATCAGTGAAGGGACCGGCACAGATACGCAGTATTTT
TRBJ2-7 15 medium-sized . TRBV20-1 CSASRTGNEKYEQYF TGCAGTGCTAGCCGTACGGGGAACGAAAAATACGAGCAGTACTTC